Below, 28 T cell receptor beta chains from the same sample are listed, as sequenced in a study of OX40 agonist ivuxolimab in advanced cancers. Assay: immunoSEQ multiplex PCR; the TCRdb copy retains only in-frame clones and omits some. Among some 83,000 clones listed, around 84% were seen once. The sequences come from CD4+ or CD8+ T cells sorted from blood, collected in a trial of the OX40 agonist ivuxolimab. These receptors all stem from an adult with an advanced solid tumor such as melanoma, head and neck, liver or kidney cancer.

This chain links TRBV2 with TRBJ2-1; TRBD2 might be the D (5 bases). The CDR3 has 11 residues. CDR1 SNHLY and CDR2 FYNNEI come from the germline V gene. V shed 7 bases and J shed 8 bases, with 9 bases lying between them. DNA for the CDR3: TGTGCCAGCACGGGATGGGATGAGCAGTTCTTC. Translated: CASTGWDEQFF.

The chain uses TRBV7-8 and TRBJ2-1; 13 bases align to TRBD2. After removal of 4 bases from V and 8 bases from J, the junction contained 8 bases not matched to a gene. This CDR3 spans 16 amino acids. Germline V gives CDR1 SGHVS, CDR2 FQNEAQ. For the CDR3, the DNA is TGTGCCAGCAGCTCCGTAACTAGCGGGAGGGCACATGAGCAGTTCTTC. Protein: CASSSVTSGRAHEQFF.

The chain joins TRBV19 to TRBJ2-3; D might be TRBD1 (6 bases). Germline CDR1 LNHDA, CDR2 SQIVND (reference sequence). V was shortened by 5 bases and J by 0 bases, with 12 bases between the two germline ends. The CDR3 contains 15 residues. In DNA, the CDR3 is TGTGCCAGTAGTCCCAGGACAGAGAGCACAGATACGCAGTATTTT. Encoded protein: CASSPRTESTDTQYF. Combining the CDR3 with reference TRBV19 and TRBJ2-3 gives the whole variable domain DGGITQSPKYLFRKEGQNVTLSCEQNLNHDAMYWYRQDPGQGLRLIYYSQIVNDFQKGDIAEGYSVSREKKESFPLTVTSAQKNPTAFYLCASSPRTESTDTQYFGPGTRLTVL.

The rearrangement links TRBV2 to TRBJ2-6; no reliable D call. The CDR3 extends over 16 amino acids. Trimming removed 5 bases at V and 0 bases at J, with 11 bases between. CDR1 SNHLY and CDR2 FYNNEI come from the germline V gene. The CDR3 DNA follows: TGTGCCAGCAGTCACGACTCGGCCTCTGGGGCCAACGTCCTGACTTTC. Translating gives CASSHDSASGANVLTF. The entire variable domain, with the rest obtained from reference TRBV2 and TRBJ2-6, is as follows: EPEVTQTPSHQVTQMGQEVILRCVPISNHLYFYWYRQILGQKVEFLVSFYNNEISEKSEIFDDQFSVERPDGSNFTLKIRSTKLEDSAMYFCASSHDSASGANVLTFGAGSRLTVL.

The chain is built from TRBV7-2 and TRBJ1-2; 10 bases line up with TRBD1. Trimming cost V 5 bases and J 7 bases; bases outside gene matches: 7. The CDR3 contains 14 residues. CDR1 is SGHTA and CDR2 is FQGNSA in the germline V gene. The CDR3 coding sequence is TGTGCCAGCAGCCCGGACAGGGGGGGCGGTGGCTACACCTTC. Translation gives CASSPDRGGGGYTF.

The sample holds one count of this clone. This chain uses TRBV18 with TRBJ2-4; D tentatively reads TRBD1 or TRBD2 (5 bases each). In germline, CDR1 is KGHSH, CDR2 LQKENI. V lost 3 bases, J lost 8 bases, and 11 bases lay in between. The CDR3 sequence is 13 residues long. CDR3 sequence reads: CASSPGPQDIQYF. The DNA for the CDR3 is TGTGCCAGCTCACCGGGACCCCAGGACATTCAGTACTTC.

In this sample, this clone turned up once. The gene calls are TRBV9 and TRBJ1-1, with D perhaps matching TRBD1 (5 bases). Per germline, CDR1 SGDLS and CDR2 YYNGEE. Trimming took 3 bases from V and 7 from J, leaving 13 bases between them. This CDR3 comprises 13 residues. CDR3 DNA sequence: TGTGCCAGCAGCGAGGGGAATAGGGGTGAAGCTTTCTTT. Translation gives CASSEGNRGEAFF.

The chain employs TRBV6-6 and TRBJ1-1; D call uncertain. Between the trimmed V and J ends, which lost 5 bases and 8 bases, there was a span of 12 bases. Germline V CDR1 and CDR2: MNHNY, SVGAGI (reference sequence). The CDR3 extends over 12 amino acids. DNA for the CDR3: TGTGCCAGCAGTAAGACCCTTTTAGAAGCTTTCTTT. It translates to CASSKTLLEAFF.

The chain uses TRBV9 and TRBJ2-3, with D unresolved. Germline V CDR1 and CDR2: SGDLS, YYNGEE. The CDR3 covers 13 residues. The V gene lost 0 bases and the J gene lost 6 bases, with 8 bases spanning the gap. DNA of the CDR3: TGTGCCAGCAGCGTAGCCCAAGGGGATACGCAGTATTTT. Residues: CASSVAQGDTQYF.

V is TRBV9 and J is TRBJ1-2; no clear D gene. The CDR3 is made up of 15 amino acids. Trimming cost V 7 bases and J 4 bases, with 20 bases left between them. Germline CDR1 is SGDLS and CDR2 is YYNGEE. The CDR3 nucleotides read TGTGCCAGCTCCCCAGCGGTCCATTCCTCCTATGGCTACACCTTC. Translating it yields CASSPAVHSSYGYTF.

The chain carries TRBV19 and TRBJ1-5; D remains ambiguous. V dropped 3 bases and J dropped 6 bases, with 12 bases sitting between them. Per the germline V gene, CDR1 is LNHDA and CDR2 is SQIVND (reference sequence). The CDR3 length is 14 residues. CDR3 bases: TGTGCCAGTAGTATTATTGTAAGCGGTCAGCCCCAGCATTTT. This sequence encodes CASSIIVSGQPQHF. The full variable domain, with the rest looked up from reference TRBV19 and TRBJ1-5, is DGGITQSPKYLFRKEGQNVTLSCEQNLNHDAMYWYRQDPGQGLRLIYYSQIVNDFQKGDIAEGYSVSREKKESFPLTVTSAQKNPTAFYLCASSIIVSGQPQHFGDGTRLSIL.

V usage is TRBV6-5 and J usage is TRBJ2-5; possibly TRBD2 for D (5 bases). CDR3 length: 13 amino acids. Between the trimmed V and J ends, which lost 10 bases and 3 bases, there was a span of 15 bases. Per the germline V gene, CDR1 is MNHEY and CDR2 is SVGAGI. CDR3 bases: TGTGCCACCAAAGAGGGTTTGGAAGAGACCCAGTACTTC. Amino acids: CATKEGLEETQYF.

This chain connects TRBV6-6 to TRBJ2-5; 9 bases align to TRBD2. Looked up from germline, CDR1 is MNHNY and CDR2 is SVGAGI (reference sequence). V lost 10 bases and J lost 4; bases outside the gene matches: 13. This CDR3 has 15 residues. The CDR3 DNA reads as TGTGCCACCTCAACGGCGAAGCGGGGGGTAGAGACCCAGTACTTC. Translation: CATSTAKRGVETQYF.

CDR3 loop: CASSLGGQGNEKLFF. The CDR3 nucleotides read TGTGCCAGCAGCTTAGGAGGACAGGGTAACGAAAAACTGTTTTTT. This chain links TRBV7-9 with TRBJ1-4; 8 bases are a match to TRBD1. V was pared by 1 base and J by 8 bases, with 6 bases of the junction left unmatched. Germline V gene data show CDR1 as SEHNR and CDR2 as FQNEAQ (reference sequence). This CDR3 region has 15 residues.

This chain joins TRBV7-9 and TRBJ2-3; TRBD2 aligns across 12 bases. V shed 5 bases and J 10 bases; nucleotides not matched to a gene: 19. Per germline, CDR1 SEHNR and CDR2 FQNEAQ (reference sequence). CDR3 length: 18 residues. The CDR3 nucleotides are TGTGCCAGCAGCCTCCTGACAGGACTAGCGGGACAGCCAGGGGCGCAGTATTTT. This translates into CASSLLTGLAGQPGAQYF.

CDR3: CASSLRGGTANTEAFF. CDR3 DNA sequence: TGTGCCAGCAGCTTACGGGGCGGGACAGCGAACACTGAAGCTTTCTTT. V and J are TRBV7-8 and TRBJ1-1; 7 nucleotides align to TRBD1. This CDR3 region has 16 residues. Germline-derived CDR1 and CDR2 are SGHVS and FQNEAQ. Losses at the gene ends were 2 bases for V and 1 base for J; bases not matched to a gene: 7.

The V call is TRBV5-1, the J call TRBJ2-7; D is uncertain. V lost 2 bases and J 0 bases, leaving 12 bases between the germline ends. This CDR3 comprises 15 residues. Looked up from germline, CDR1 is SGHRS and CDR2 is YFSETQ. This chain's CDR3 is CASSFEELSSYEQYF. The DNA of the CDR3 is TGCGCCAGCAGCTTCGAAGAGCTTAGCTCCTACGAGCAGTACTTC.

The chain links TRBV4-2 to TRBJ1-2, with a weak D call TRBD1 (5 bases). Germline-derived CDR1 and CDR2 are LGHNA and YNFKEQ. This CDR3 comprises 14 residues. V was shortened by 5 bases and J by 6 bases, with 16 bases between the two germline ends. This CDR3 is CASSLELQAHGYTF. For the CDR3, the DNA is TGTGCCAGCAGCTTAGAGTTACAGGCCCATGGCTACACCTTC.

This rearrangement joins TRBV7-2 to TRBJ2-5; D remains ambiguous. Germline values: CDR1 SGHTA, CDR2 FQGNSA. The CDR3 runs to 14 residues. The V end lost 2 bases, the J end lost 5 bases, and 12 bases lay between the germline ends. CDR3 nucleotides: TGTGCCAGCAGCTTAAAATGGGGTTGGGAGACCCAGTACTTC. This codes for CASSLKWGWETQYF.

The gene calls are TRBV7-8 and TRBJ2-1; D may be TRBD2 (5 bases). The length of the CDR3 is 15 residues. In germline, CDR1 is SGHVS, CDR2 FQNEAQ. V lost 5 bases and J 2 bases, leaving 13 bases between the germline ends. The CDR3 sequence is CASSTRVATYNEQFF. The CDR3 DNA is TGTGCCAGCAGCACTAGGGTAGCGACCTACAATGAGCAGTTCTTC.

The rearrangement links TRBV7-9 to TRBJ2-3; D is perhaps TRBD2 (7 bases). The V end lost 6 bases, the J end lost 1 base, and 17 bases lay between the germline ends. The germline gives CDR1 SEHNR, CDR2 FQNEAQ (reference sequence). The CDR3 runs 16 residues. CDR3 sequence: CASRTGGAGGTDTQYF. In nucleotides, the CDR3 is TGTGCCAGCAGGACAGGAGGGGCGGGGGGCACAGATACGCAGTATTTT.

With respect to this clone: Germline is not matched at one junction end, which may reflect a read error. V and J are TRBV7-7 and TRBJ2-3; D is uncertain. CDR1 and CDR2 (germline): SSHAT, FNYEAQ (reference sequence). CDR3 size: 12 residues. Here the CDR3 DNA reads TGTGCTAGCAGCCCTGGCGGTGGTACGCAGTATTTT. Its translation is CASSPGGGTQYF.

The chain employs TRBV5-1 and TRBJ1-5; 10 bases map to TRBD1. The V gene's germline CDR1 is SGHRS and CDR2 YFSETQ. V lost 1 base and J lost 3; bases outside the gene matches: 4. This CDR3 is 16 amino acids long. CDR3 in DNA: TGCGCCAGCAGCTTGTCGGGGACAGGGGACAATCAGCCCCAGCATTTT. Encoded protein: CASSLSGTGDNQPQHF.

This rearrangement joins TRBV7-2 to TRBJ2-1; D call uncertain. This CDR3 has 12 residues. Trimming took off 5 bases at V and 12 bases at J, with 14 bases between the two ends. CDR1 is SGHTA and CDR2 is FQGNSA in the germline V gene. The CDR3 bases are TGTGCCAGCAGCCAGGATCGCCGGGCGCAGTTCTTC. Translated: CASSQDRRAQFF.

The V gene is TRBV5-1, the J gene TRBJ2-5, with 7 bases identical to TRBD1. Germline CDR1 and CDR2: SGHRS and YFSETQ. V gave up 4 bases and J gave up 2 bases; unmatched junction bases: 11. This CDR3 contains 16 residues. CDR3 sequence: CASSPSPTGTQETQYF. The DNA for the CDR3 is TGCGCCAGCAGCCCATCTCCGACAGGGACACAAGAGACCCAGTACTTC.

DNA of the CDR3: TGTGCCATCAGTCTGACTAGCGGTGAAGACGAGCAGTACTTC. It specifies CAISLTSGEDEQYF. V is TRBV10-3 and J is TRBJ2-7; 9 positions match TRBD2. V gave up 5 bases and J gave up 5 bases; unmatched junction bases: 7. The CDR3 has 14 residues. Germline CDR1 is ENHRY and CDR2 is SYGVKD.

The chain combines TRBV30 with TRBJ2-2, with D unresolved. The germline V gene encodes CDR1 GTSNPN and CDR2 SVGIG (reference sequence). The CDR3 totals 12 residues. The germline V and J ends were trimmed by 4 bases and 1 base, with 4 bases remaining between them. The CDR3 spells CAWTENTGELFF. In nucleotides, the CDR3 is TGTGCCTGGACGGAGAACACCGGGGAGCTGTTTTTT.

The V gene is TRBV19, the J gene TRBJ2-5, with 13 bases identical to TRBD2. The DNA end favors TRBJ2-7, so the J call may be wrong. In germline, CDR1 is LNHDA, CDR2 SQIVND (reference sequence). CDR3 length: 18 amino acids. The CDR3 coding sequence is TGTGCCAGTAGTCCCTCGGGACTAGCGGGAAGAAGCTCCTACGAGCAGTACTTC. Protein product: CASSPSGLAGRSSYEQYF.